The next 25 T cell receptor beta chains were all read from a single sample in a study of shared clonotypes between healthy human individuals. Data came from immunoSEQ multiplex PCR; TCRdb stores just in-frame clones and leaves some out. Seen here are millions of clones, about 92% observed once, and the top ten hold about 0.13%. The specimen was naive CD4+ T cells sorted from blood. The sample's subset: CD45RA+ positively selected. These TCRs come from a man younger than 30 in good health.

The CDR3 protein is CASSLRTLEAEQYF. The CDR3 coding sequence is TGTGCCAGCAGCTTACGAACCCTTGAGGCCGAGCAGTACTTC. This rearrangement joins TRBV7-9 to TRBJ2-5; the D is unclear. TRBJ2-7 explains the end of the DNA better; the J call may be wrong. The CDR3 spans 14 residues. CDR1 and CDR2 (germline): SEHNR, FQNEAQ (reference sequence).

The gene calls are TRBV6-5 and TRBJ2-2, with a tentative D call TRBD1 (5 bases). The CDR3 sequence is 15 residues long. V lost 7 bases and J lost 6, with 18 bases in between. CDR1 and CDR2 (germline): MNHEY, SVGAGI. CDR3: CASTPSLQVAGELFF. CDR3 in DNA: TGTGCCAGCACCCCGTCATTACAGGTCGCCGGGGAGCTGTTTTTT.

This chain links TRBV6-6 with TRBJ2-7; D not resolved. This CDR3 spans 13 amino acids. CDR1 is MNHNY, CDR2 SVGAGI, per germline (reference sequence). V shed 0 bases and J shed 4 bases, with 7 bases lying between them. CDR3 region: CASSYSGFYEQYF. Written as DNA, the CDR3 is TGTGCCAGCAGTTACTCGGGGTTTTACGAGCAGTACTTC.

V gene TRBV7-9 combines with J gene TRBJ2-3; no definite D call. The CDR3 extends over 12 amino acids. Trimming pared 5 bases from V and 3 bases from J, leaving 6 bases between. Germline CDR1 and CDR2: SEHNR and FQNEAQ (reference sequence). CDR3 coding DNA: TGTGCCAGCAGCCCAATAACAGATACGCAGTATTTT. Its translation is CASSPITDTQYF. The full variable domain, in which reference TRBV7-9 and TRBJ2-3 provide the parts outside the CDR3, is DTGVSQNPRHKITKRGQNVTFRCDPISEHNRLYWYRQTLGQGPEFLTYFQNEAQLEKSRLLSDRFSAERPKGSFSTLEIQRTEQGDSAMYLCASSPITDTQYFGPGTRLTVL.

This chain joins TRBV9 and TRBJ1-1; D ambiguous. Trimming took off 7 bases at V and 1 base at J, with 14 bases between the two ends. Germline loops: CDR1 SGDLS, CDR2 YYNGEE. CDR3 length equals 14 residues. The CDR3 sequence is CASATSPGNTEAFF. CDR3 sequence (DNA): TGTGCCAGCGCCACGAGCCCGGGGAACACTGAAGCTTTCTTT. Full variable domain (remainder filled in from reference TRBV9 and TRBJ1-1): DSGVTQTPKHLITATGQRVTLRCSPRSGDLSVYWYQQSLDQGLQFLIQYYNGEERAKGNILERFSAQQFPDLHSELNLSSLELGDSALYFCASATSPGNTEAFFGQGTRLTVV.

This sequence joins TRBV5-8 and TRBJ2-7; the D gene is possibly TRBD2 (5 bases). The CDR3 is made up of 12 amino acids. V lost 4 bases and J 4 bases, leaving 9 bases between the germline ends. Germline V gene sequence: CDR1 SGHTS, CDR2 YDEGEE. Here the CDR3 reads CASSIGLYEQYF. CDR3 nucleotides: TGTGCCAGCAGCATCGGACTTTACGAGCAGTACTTC.

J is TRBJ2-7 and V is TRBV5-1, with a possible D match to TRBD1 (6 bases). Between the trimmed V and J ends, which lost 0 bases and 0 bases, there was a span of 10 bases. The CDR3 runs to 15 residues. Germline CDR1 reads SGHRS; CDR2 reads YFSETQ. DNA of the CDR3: TGCGCCAGCAGCTTGGTCACAGGGACCTCCTACGAGCAGTACTTC. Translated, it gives CASSLVTGTSYEQYF.

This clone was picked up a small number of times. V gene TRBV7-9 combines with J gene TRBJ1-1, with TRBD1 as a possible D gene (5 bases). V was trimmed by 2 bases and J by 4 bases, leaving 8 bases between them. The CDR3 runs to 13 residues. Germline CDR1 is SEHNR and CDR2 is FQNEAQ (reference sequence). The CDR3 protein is CASSLTGATEAFF. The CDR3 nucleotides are TGTGCCAGCAGCTTAACCGGGGCCACTGAAGCTTTCTTT.

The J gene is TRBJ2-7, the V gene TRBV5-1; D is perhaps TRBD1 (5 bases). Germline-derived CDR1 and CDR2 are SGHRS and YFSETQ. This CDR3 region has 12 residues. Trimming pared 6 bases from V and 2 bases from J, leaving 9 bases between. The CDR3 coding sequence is TGCGCCAGCAAAGGGGAAACCTACGAGCAGTACTTC. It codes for CASKGETYEQYF.

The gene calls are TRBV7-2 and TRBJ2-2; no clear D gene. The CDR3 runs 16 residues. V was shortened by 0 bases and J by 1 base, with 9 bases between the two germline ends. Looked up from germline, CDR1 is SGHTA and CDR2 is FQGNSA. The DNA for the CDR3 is TGTGCCAGCAGCTTAGCCCCGATAATGAACACCGGGGAGCTGTTTTTT. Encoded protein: CASSLAPIMNTGELFF.

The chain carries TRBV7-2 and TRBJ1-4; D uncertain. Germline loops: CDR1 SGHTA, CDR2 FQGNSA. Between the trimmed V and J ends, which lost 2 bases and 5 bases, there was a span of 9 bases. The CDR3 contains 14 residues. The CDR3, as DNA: TGTGCCAGCAGCTTACGGGGTTCGAATGAAAAACTGTTTTTT. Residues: CASSLRGSNEKLFF.

The chain's CDR3 is CASSPYMGEKYNEQFF. The CDR3 region has the DNA TGTGCCAGCTCACCATATATGGGGGAGAAATACAATGAGCAGTTCTTC. The chain combines TRBV18 with TRBJ2-1; perhaps D is TRBD1 or TRBD2 (5 bases each). The CDR3 spans 16 residues. The V end lost 2 bases, the J end lost 4 bases, and 15 bases lay between the germline ends. Germline CDR1 reads KGHSH; CDR2 reads LQKENI.

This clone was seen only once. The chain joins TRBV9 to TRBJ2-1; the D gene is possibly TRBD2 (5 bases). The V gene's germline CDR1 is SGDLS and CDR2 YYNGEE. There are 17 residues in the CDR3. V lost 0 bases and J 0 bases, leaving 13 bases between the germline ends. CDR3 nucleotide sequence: TGTGCCAGCAGCGTAGTAGGCGGGCTTAGCTCCTACAATGAGCAGTTCTTC. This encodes CASSVVGGLSSYNEQFF.

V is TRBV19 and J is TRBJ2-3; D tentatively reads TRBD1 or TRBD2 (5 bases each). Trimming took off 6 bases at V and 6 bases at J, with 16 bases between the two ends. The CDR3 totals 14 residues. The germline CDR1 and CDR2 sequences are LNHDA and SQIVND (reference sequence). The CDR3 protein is CASRHPGLTDTQYF. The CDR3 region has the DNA TGTGCCAGTAGACATCCGGGGCTAACGGATACGCAGTATTTT.

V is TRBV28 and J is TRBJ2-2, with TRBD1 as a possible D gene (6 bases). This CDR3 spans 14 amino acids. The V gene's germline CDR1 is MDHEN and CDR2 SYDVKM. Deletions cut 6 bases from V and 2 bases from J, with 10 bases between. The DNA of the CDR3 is TGTGCCAGCAGAATGACAGGAAACACCGGGGAGCTGTTTTTT. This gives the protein CASRMTGNTGELFF.

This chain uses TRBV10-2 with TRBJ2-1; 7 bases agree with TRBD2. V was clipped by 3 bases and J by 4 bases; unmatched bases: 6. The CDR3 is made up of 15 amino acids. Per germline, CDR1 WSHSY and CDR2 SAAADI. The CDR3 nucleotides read TGCGCCAGCAGTGATGGCGGGGGATCATACAATGAGCAGTTCTTC. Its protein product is CASSDGGGSYNEQFF.

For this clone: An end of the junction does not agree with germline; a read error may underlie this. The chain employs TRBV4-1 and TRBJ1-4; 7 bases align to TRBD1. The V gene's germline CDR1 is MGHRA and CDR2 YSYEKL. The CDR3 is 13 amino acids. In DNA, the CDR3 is TGCGCCAGCAGCCAAGAACGGGAGACAGGGCTTGGTTTT. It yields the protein CASSQERETGLGF.

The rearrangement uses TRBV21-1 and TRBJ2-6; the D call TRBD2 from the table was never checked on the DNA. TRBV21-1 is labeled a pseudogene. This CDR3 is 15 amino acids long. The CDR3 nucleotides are TGTGCCACCAGTCCGGCTGGCCCTCGGGTCAACGTCCTGACTTTC. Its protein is CATSPAGPRVNVLTF.

CDR3 residues: CASSLRRGGAGETQYF. The CDR3 DNA sequence: TGTGCCAGCAGCTTAAGGCGTGGGGGGGCCGGAGAGACCCAGTACTTC. The chain couples TRBV7-2 to TRBJ2-5, with a weak D call TRBD2 (7 bases). V was clipped by 2 bases and J by 4 bases, with 17 bases between them. The length of the CDR3 is 16 residues. Germline V gives CDR1 SGHTA, CDR2 FQGNSA.

CDR3 bases: TGCGCCAGCAGCTATCGAGGGACAGAGACCCAGTACTTC. Its protein is CASSYRGTETQYF. The J gene is TRBJ2-5, the V gene TRBV5-1, with D possibly being TRBD1 or TRBD2 (5 bases each). The length of the CDR3 is 13 residues. Germline V CDR1 and CDR2: SGHRS, YFSETQ. The germline V and J ends were trimmed by 3 bases and 4 bases, with 10 bases remaining between them.

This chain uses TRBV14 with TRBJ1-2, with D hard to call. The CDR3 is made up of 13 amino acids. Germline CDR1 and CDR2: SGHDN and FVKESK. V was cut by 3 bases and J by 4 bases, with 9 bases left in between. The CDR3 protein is CASSQTGLYGYTF. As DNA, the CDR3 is TGTGCCAGCAGCCAGACCGGCCTCTATGGCTACACCTTC.

The CDR3 here is CATSRDRGTGNTIYF. In DNA form, the CDR3 reads TGTGCCACCAGCAGAGATCGGGGGACTGGAAACACCATATATTTT. V and J are TRBV15 and TRBJ1-3, with D possibly matching TRBD1 (5 bases). The ends were cut back, 0 bases at V and 2 bases at J, with 8 bases in the middle. This CDR3 has 15 residues. Germline V CDR1 and CDR2: LNHNV, YYDKDF (reference sequence).

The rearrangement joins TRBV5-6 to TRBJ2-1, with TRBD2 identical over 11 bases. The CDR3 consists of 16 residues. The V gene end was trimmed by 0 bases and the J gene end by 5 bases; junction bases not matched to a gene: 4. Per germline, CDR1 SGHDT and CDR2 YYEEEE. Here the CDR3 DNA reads TGTGCCAGCAGCTTGGGGGGGACTAGCGGAAACAATGAGCAGTTCTTC. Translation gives CASSLGGTSGNNEQFF.

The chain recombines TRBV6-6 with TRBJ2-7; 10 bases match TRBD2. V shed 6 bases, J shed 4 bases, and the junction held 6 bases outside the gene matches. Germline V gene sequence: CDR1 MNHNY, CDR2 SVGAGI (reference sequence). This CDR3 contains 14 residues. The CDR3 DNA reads TGTGCCAGCAGCTCAGCGGGAGGGGTTTACGAGCAGTACTTC. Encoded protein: CASSSAGGVYEQYF.

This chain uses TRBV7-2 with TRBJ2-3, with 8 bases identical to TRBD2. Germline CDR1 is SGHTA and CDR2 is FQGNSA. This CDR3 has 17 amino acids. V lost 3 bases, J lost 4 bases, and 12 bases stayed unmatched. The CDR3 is CASSLGAAGGRADTQYF. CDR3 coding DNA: TGTGCCAGCAGCTTGGGAGCCGCGGGAGGTAGGGCAGATACGCAGTATTTT.